What follows are 14 T cell receptor beta chains derived from one specimen sequenced in a study of T cells in Graves' hyperthyroidism and ophthalmopathy. RNA transcripts were the template for amplifying TCR beta CDR3 regions. Carried out on the TCR CDR3, a first-round RT-PCR used the HTBI primer set. A single record per CDR3 protein comes from TCRdb applying MiXCR to the multiplex PCR reads. Of around 690,000 distinct CDR3 sequences in the sample, 15% to 20% were seen once. Sequencing was done on a sample of blood. The receptors were gathered from a man aged 45-65 years with Graves' hyperthyroidism.

A remark on this clonotype: A much larger clone lies one base from this, so it may be a read error. The gene calls are TRBV5-1 and TRBJ1-1; D is perhaps TRBD1 (6 bases). Germline V gene sequence: CDR1 SGHRS, CDR2 YFSETQ. The CDR3 runs to 16 residues. Trimming took 0 bases from V and 2 from J, leaving 14 bases between them. CDR3 nucleotide sequence: TGCGCCAGCAGCTTGGCGGGGGCGAGGATAAACACTGAAGCTTTCTTT. Amino acids: CASSLAGARINTEAFF.

The gene calls are TRBV29-1 and TRBJ2-7; TRBD2 matches 14 bases. This CDR3 has 15 residues. The junction had 9 bases not matched to a gene; V was cut back by 7 bases and J by 4 bases. CDR1 is SQVTM and CDR2 is ANQGSEA in the germline V gene. The CDR3 sequence is CSALTSGRVTYEQYF. The CDR3 bases are TGCAGCGCCTTGACTAGCGGGAGGGTAACATACGAGCAGTACTTC.

This clonotype was found many times. This sequence joins TRBV12-3 or TRBV12-4 and TRBJ2-7; 9 positions match TRBD2. V gave up 4 bases and J gave up 2 bases; unmatched junction bases: 18. The CDR3 runs to 19 residues. In nucleotides, the CDR3 is TGTGCCAGCAGTTCCCTAGCTCCGTCGACTAGCGGAAATGCCTACGAGCAGTACTTC. The encoded protein is CASSSLAPSTSGNAYEQYF.

In its sample, this clonotype was seen a few times. The chain is built from TRBV2 and TRBJ1-3; D may be TRBD1 (6 bases). The CDR3 is made up of 15 amino acids. Germline loops: CDR1 SNHLY, CDR2 FYNNEI. V gave up 3 bases and J gave up 4 bases, with 13 bases separating them. CDR3 bases: TGTGCCAGCAGTGAGAGCAGGGGAGTCGGAAACACCATATATTTT. Amino acid sequence: CASSESRGVGNTIYF.

This clonotype was seen more than once but under ten times. This chain joins TRBV7-6 and TRBJ2-2; D possibly corresponds to TRBD2 (6 bases). The CDR3 length is 17 residues. CDR1 SGHVS and CDR2 FNYEAQ come from the germline V gene. Trimming took 4 bases from V and 2 from J, leaving 17 bases between them. This CDR3 is CASSSEYSGVNTGELFF. Written as DNA, the CDR3 is TGTGCCAGCAGCTCAGAGTATAGCGGCGTAAACACCGGGGAGCTGTTTTTT.

This clonotype was detected many times. The chain employs TRBV30 and TRBJ2-3; 10 positions agree with TRBD2. Germline CDR1 reads GTSNPN; CDR2 reads SVGIG (reference sequence). CDR3 length equals 14 residues. V shed 4 bases and J 6 bases; nucleotides not matched to a gene: 7. The CDR3 DNA reads as TGTGCCTGGATAACTAGCGGGATAGGCGATACGCAGTATTTT. This codes for CAWITSGIGDTQYF.

The table lists this clonotype with many counts. The CDR3 DNA is TGTGCCAGCAGCGATAGCGGGTACTCCTACAATGAGCAGTTCTTC. Encoded protein: CASSDSGYSYNEQFF. The rearrangement uses TRBV7-3 and TRBJ2-1; 7 nucleotides agree with TRBD2. The germline V gene has CDR1 SGHTA and CDR2 FQGTGA. With 5 bases clipped from V and 0 bases from J, the junction kept 4 bases outside the gene matches. The CDR3 covers 15 residues. Filled out from reference TRBV7-3 and TRBJ2-1, the complete variable domain reads GAGVSQTPSNKVTEKGKYVELRCDPISGHTALYWYRQSLGQGPEFLIYFQGTGAADDSGLPNDRFFAVRPEGSVSTLKIQRTERGDSAVYLCASSDSGYSYNEQFFGPGTRLTVL.

This clonotype was found many times. The chain employs TRBV5-1 and TRBJ1-2, with a weak D call TRBD1 (6 bases). Trimming left V 4 bases short and J 6 bases short, with 13 bases between. This CDR3 is 13 amino acids long. Germline V CDR1 and CDR2: SGHRS, YFSETQ. CDR3 DNA sequence: TGCGCCAGCAGCACACAGGGAATCGATGGCTACACCTTC. This gives the protein CASSTQGIDGYTF.

This clonotype was picked up many times. This chain connects TRBV27 to TRBJ2-3; the match to TRBD2 covers 12 bases. Germline-derived CDR1 and CDR2 are MNHEY and SMNVEV (reference sequence). J was trimmed by 9 bases and V by 3 bases; bases with no gene match: 4. The CDR3 extends over 14 amino acids. The CDR3 DNA follows: TGTGCCAGCAGTTTTCGAGGACTAGCGGGAACGCAGTATTTT. The encoded protein is CASSFRGLAGTQYF.

This clonotype has more than one count but fewer than ten. This sequence joins TRBV28 and TRBJ2-7; tentatively, D is TRBD2 (5 bases). Per germline, CDR1 MDHEN and CDR2 SYDVKM. V lost 1 base, J lost 0 bases, and 10 bases lay in between. This CDR3 contains 15 residues. The CDR3: CASSLLRGSSYEQYF. Written as DNA, the CDR3 is TGTGCCAGCAGTTTATTACGGGGAAGCTCCTACGAGCAGTACTTC. Combining the CDR3 with reference TRBV28 and TRBJ2-7 gives the whole variable domain DVKVTQSSRYLVKRTGEKVFLECVQDMDHENMFWYRQDPGLGLRLIYFSYDVKMKEKGDIPEGYSVSREKKERFSLILESASTNQTSMYLCASSLLRGSSYEQYFGPGTRLTVT.

V and J are TRBV12-3 or TRBV12-4 and TRBJ2-2; 7 bases fit TRBD2. This CDR3 contains 15 residues. Trimming at V came to 1 base and at J to 3 bases, leaving 2 bases not matched to a gene. The CDR3 sequence: CASSLVLAHTGELFF. In DNA form, the CDR3 reads TGTGCCAGCAGTTTAGTACTAGCGCACACCGGGGAGCTGTTTTTT.

This clonotype was counted many times. The chain uses TRBV11-2 and TRBJ1-1, with TRBD1 identical over 9 bases. The CDR3 totals 13 residues. Germline assignment: CDR1 SGHAT and CDR2 FQNNGV. Trimming removed 7 bases from V and 10 bases from J; junction bases left unmatched: 10. The chain's CDR3 is CASTLTGGRRAFF. The CDR3 bases are TGTGCCAGCACTTTAACAGGGGGCCGGAGAGCTTTCTTT.

This clonotype was seen repeatedly, ten times or more. J is TRBJ2-7 and V is TRBV11-2; 12 bases agree with TRBD2. The CDR3 has 16 amino acids. Looked up from germline, CDR1 is SGHAT and CDR2 is FQNNGV. J was trimmed by 0 bases and V by 4 bases; bases with no gene match: 4. The CDR3 region has the DNA TGTGCCAGCAGCTGGCCGACTAGCGGGAGCTCCTACGAGCAGTACTTC. Protein: CASSWPTSGSSYEQYF.

This sequence joins TRBV5-1 and TRBJ2-1; 7 bases map to TRBD2. Germline V gene lookup returns CDR1 SGHRS and CDR2 YFSETQ. V lost 0 bases to trimming and J lost 6 bases; unmatched junction nucleotides: 6. There are 15 residues in the CDR3. The CDR3 reads CASSLVTSRGNEQFF. The DNA of the CDR3 is TGCGCCAGCAGCTTGGTGACTAGCAGAGGCAATGAGCAGTTCTTC.